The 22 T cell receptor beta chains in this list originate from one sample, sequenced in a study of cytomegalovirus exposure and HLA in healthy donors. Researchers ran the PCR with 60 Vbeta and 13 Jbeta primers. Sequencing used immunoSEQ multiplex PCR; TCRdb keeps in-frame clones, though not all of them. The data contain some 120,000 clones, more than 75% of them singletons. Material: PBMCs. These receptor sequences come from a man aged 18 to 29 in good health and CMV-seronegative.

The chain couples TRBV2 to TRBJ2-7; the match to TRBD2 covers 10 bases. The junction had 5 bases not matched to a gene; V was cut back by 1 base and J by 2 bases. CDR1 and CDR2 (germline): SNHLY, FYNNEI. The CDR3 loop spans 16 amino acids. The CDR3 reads CASSEGLAGAPYEQYF. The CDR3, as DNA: TGTGCCAGCAGTGAAGGTCTAGCGGGGGCCCCCTACGAGCAGTACTTC. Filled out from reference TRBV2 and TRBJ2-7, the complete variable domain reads EPEVTQTPSHQVTQMGQEVILRCVPISNHLYFYWYRQILGQKVEFLVSFYNNEISEKSEIFDDQFSVERPDGSNFTLKIRSTKLEDSAMYFCASSEGLAGAPYEQYFGPGTRLTVT.

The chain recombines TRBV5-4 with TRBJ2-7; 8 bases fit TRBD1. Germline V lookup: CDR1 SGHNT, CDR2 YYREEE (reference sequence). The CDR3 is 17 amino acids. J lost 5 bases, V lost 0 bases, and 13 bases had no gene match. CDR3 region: CASSLGRGLPLIDEQYF. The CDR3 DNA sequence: TGTGCCAGCAGCTTGGGCAGGGGGCTGCCTTTGATCGACGAGCAGTACTTC.

The CDR3 DNA is TGTGCCAGCCACCGAGGGGGCGGCTCCTACAATGAGCAGTTCTTC. Amino acids: CASHRGGGSYNEQFF. J is TRBJ2-1 and V is TRBV28, with 7 bases identical to TRBD1. CDR1 is MDHEN and CDR2 is SYDVKM in the germline V gene. CDR3 length equals 15 residues. V was pared by 8 bases and J by 0 bases, with 7 bases of the junction left unmatched.

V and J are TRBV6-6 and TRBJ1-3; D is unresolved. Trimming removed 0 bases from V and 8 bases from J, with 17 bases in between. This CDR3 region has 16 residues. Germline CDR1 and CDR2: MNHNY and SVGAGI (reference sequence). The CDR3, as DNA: TGTGCCAGCAGTTACTCGATCTCGATACCTCGAGACACCATATATTTT. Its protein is CASSYSISIPRDTIYF.

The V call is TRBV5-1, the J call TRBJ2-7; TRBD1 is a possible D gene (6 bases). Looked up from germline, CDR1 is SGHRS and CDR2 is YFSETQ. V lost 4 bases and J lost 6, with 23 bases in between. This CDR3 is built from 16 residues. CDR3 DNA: TGCGCCAGCAGCCTGGGACACCGGGACACCCTAGGCGAGCAGTACTTC. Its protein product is CASSLGHRDTLGEQYF.

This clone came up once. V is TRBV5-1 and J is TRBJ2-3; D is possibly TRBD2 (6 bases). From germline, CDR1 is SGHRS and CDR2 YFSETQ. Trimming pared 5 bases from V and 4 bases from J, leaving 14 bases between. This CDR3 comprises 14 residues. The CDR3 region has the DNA TGCGCCAGCAGGCTCGAACGGGGGTCAGATACGCAGTATTTT. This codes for CASRLERGSDTQYF.

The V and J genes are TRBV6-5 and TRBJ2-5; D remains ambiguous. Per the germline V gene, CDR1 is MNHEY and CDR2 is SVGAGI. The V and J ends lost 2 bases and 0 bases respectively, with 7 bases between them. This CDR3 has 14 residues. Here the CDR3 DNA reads TGTGCCAGCAGTTACGGCGGTTACCAAGAGACCCAGTACTTC. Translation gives CASSYGGYQETQYF.

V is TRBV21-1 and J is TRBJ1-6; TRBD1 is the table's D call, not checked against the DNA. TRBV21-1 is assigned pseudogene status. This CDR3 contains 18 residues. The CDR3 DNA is TGTGCCAGCAGCCCACAGGGCCAATCGAGCTCCTATAATTCACCCCTCCACTTT. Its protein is CASSPQGQSSSYNSPLHF.

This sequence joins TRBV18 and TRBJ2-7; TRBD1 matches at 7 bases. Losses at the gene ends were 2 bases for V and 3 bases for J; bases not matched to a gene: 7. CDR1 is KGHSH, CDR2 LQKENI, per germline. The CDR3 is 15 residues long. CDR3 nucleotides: TGTGCCAGCTCACCAAGAGACAGGGCAGACTACGAGCAGTACTTC. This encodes CASSPRDRADYEQYF.

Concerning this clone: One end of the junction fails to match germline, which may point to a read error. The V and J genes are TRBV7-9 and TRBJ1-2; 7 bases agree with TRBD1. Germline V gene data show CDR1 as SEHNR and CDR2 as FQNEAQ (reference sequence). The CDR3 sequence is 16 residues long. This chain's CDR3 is CSSSLLGRGRGYGYTF. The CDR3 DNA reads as TGTTCCAGCAGCTTATTGGGTAGGGGGCGCGGCTATGGCTACACCTTC.

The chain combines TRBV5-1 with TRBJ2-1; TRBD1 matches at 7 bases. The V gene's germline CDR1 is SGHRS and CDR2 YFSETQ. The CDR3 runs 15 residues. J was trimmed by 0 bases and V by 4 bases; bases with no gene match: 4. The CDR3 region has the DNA TGCGCCAGCAGCCCGACAGGGTACTCCTACAATGAGCAGTTCTTC. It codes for CASSPTGYSYNEQFF. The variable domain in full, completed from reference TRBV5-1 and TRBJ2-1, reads KAGVTQTPRYLIKTRGQQVTLSCSPISGHRSVSWYQQTPGQGLQFLFEYFSETQRNKGNFPGRFSGRQFSNSRSEMNVSTLELGDSALYLCASSPTGYSYNEQFFGPGTRLTVL.

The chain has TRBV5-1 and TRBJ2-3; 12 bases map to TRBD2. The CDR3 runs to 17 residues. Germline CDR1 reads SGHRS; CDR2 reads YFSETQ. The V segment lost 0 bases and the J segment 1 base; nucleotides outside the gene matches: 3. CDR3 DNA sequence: TGCGCCAGCAGCTTGGGGCCTAGCGGGGGGGGCACAGATACGCAGTATTTT. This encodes CASSLGPSGGGTDTQYF.

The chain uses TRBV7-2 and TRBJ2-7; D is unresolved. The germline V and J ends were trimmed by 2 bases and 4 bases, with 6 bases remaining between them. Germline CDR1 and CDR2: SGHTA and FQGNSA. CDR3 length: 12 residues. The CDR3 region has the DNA TGTGCCAGCAGCTTATCTCCTTACGAGCAGTACTTC. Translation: CASSLSPYEQYF.

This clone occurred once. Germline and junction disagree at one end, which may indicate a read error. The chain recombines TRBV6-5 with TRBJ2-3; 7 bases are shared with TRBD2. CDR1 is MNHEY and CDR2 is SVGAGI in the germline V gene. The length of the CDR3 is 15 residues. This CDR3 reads CTSSFQRGNTDTQYF. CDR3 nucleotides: TGTACCAGCAGTTTCCAGCGGGGAAACACAGATACGCAGTATTTT.

CDR3 loop: CASSSRQLYQETQYF. The CDR3 nucleotides read TGTGCCAGCAGCTCGAGACAGCTGTACCAAGAGACCCAGTACTTC. This chain links TRBV6-6 with TRBJ2-5, with D perhaps matching TRBD1 (5 bases). From germline, CDR1 is MNHNY and CDR2 SVGAGI (reference sequence). The CDR3 is made up of 15 amino acids. V was shortened by 6 bases and J by 0 bases, with 14 bases between the two germline ends.

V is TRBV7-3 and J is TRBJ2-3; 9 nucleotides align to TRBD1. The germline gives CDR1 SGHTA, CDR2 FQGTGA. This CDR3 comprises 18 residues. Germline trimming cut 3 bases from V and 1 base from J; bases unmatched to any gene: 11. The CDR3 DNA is TGTGCCAGCAGCTTGACGCCTTACGGGACAGGGCGCACAGATACGCAGTATTTT. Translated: CASSLTPYGTGRTDTQYF.

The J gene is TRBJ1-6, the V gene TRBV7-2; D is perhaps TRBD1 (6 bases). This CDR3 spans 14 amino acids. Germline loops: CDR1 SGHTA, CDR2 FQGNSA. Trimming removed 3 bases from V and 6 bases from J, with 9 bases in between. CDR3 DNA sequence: TGTGCCAGCAGCTTCGACAGGAGTAATTCACCCCTCCACTTT. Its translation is CASSFDRSNSPLHF.

CDR3 loop: CAISDLTSGSSFVQFF. In nucleotides, the CDR3 is TGTGCCATCAGTGATCTGACTAGCGGGTCGTCCTTTGTGCAGTTCTTC. The rearrangement joins TRBV10-3 to TRBJ2-1; 10 bases are a match to TRBD2. Trimming took 3 bases from V and 12 from J; bases not matched to a gene: 14. This CDR3 comprises 16 residues. Germline V gene sequence: CDR1 ENHRY, CDR2 SYGVKD.

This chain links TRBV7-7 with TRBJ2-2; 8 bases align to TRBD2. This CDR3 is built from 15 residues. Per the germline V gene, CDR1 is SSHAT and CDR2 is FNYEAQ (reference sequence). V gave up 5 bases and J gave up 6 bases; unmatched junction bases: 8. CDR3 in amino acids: CASSLSGGPAGELFF. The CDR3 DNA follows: TGTGCCAGCAGCCTTTCGGGGGGGCCGGCCGGGGAGCTGTTTTTT.

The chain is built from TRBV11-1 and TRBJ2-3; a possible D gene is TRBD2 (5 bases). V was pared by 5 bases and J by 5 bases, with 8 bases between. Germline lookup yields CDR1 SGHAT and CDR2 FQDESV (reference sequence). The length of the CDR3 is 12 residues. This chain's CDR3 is CASSPRGDTQYF. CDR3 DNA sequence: TGTGCCAGCAGCCCCCGGGGAGATACGCAGTATTTT.

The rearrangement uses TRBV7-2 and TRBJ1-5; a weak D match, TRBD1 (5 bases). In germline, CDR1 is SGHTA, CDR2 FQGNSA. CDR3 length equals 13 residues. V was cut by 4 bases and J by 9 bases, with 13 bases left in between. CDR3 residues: CASSSGGLLPQHF. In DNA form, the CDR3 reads TGTGCCAGCAGCTCGGGGGGATTGTTGCCCCAGCATTTT.

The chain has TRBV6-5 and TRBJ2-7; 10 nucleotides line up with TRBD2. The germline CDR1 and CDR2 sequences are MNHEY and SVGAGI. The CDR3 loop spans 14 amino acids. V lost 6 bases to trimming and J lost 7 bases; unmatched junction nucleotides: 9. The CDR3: CASRGAGGPGEQYF. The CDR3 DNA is TGTGCCAGCAGGGGAGCGGGGGGGCCGGGGGAGCAGTACTTC.